The TCR beta chain under discussion was sequenced for a study of Ad26.COV2.S vaccination and SARS-CoV-2 variants. General study results and limits: Spike-specific responses of CD8+ and CD4+ T cells were reported to display substantial breadth after vaccination.

Note on this clone: What it binds is unknown.

The treatment was: roughly 19 received Ad26.COV2.S at low or high dose, single or two shots; about 5 received placebo; per-sample allocation not given. All samples were drawn on day 63, counting from the first vaccine or placebo injection. Immunization relied on an Ad26 vector, which expressed Wuhan-strain SARS-CoV-2 spike. Only in-frame clones appear in the TCRdb table, and some are missing; sequencing was by immunoSEQ multiplex PCR. The table records 350,000 to 500,000 clones, approximately 89% of them present only once. The TCR comes from a person between 18 and 60 years old who received the Ad26.COV2.S COVID-19 vaccine or a placebo. Source: peripheral blood, taken in a trial of Ad26.COV2.S vaccine versus placebo.

The CDR3 loop is CASSLGGAHYSNQPQHF. CDR3 sequence (DNA): TGTGCCAGCAGCTTAGGGGGGGCCCATTATAGCAATCAGCCCCAGCATTTT. The chain is built from TRBV7-2 and TRBJ1-5; maybe TRBD1 (6 bases). V was trimmed by 1 base and J by 0 bases, leaving 13 bases between them. CDR1 and CDR2 (germline): SGHTA, FQGNSA. The CDR3 spans 17 residues.